One sample yielded the 27 T cell receptor beta chains listed below, sequenced in a study of blood T cell repertoires in COVID-19. The data were produced by immunoSEQ multiplex PCR, yet TCRdb's version contains in-frame clones alone and is incomplete. This sample has under 300,000 clones, with approximately 88% found just once. Sequences were obtained from PBMCs or T cells enriched from blood (not recorded which). The source of these receptors is a middle-aged woman who had been exposed to COVID-19.

The chain combines TRBV7-2 with TRBJ2-2; the match to TRBD1 covers 7 bases. Germline V lookup: CDR1 SGHTA, CDR2 FQGNSA. Unmatched junction bases numbered 5, after V lost 3 bases and J lost 4 bases. The CDR3 runs 15 residues. The CDR3 loop is CASSFDRVSTGELFF. Here the CDR3 DNA reads TGTGCCAGCAGCTTCGACAGGGTCTCCACCGGGGAGCTGTTTTTT.

The rearrangement joins TRBV19 to TRBJ2-3, with no clear D. V was cut by 5 bases and J by 2 bases, with 11 bases left in between. The CDR3 runs to 14 residues. CDR1 and CDR2 (germline): LNHDA, SQIVND (reference sequence). As DNA, the CDR3 is TGTGCCAGTAGTGTAGGGCTGTTCACAGATACGCAGTATTTT. Translating it yields CASSVGLFTDTQYF. Full variable domain (missing parts from reference TRBV19 and TRBJ2-3): DGGITQSPKYLFRKEGQNVTLSCEQNLNHDAMYWYRQDPGQGLRLIYYSQIVNDFQKGDIAEGYSVSREKKESFPLTVTSAQKNPTAFYLCASSVGLFTDTQYFGPGTRLTVL.

The rearrangement links TRBV5-6 to TRBJ1-1; D perhaps matches TRBD1 (5 bases). The CDR3 spans 13 residues. CDR1 is SGHDT and CDR2 is YYEEEE in the germline V gene. V shed 2 bases and J shed 5 bases, with 10 bases lying between them. In DNA, the CDR3 is TGTGCCAGCAGCTTCTCAGGGTTAACTGAAGCTTTCTTT. It codes for CASSFSGLTEAFF.

This chain joins TRBV6-4 and TRBJ1-1; D is ambiguous. The CDR3 totals 13 residues. CDR1 and CDR2 from the germline V gene are MRHNA and SNTAGT. Trimming took off 4 bases at V and 0 bases at J, with 6 bases between the two ends. CDR3: CASSVQLNTEAFF. The CDR3 DNA is TGTGCCAGCAGTGTACAGCTGAACACTGAAGCTTTCTTT.

The chain joins TRBV2 to TRBJ2-7; TRBD1 aligns across 12 bases. This CDR3 region has 14 residues. Germline CDR1 reads SNHLY; CDR2 reads FYNNEI. V lost 8 bases, J lost 4 bases, and 6 bases stayed unmatched. CDR3 in amino acids: CASCRDRGRYEQYF. The DNA for the CDR3 is TGTGCCAGCTGTCGGGACAGGGGGCGGTACGAGCAGTACTTC. Full variable domain (remainder filled in from reference TRBV2 and TRBJ2-7): EPEVTQTPSHQVTQMGQEVILRCVPISNHLYFYWYRQILGQKVEFLVSFYNNEISEKSEIFDDQFSVERPDGSNFTLKIRSTKLEDSAMYFCASCRDRGRYEQYFGPGTRLTVT.

J is TRBJ2-7 and V is TRBV5-6; tentative D call: TRBD2 (6 bases). V gave up 2 bases and J gave up 4 bases, with 13 bases separating them. The CDR3 contains 14 residues. From germline, CDR1 is SGHDT and CDR2 YYEEEE. The CDR3, as DNA: TGTGCCAGCAGCTTTTGGAGGGGTCGGTACGAGCAGTACGTC. Its translation is CASSFWRGRYEQYV.

Concerning this clone: One end of the junction fails to match germline, which may point to a read error. This rearrangement joins TRBV6-2 or TRBV6-3 to TRBJ2-1; D perhaps matches TRBD2 (6 bases). This CDR3 region has 14 residues. Germline CDR1 is MNHEY and CDR2 is SVGEGT. The CDR3 is CASSYWGEYNEQFF. The CDR3 nucleotides read TGTGCCAGCAGCTACTGGGGGGAATACAATGAGCAGTTCTTC.

The V and J genes are TRBV11-3 and TRBJ2-5; D possibly corresponds to TRBD2 (6 bases). The CDR3 spans 13 residues. Germline CDR1 and CDR2: SGHNT and YENEEA. Trimming cost V 5 bases and J 4 bases, with 11 bases left between them. DNA for the CDR3: TGTGCCAGCAGCAACCAGGGAGGAGAGACCCAGTACTTC. Amino acids: CASSNQGGETQYF. Complete variable domain (other parts from reference TRBV11-3 and TRBJ2-5): EAGVVQSPRYKIIEKKQPVAFWCNPISGHNTLYWYLQNLGQGPELLIRYENEEAVDDSQLPKDRFSAERLKGVDSTLKIQPAELGDSAVYLCASSNQGGETQYFGPGTRLLVL.

This chain uses TRBV15 with TRBJ1-2, with TRBD1 as a possible D gene (6 bases). CDR3 length equals 16 residues. CDR1 is LNHNV and CDR2 is YYDKDF in the germline V gene (reference sequence). The V gene lost 0 bases and the J gene lost 4 bases, with 15 bases spanning the gap. The CDR3 sequence is CATSRDPNRVGYGYTF. As DNA, the CDR3 is TGTGCCACCAGCAGAGATCCGAACAGGGTAGGCTATGGCTACACCTTC.

Only one count was recorded for this clone. The rearrangement links TRBV5-6 to TRBJ1-2, with D possibly matching TRBD1 (5 bases). This CDR3 is 12 amino acids long. V shed 7 bases and J shed 7 bases, with 14 bases lying between them. Germline values: CDR1 SGHDT, CDR2 YYEEEE. CDR3 coding DNA: TGTGCCAGCTGTCCCGGGGGTTCTGGCTACACCTTC. As protein: CASCPGGSGYTF.

J is TRBJ1-2 and V is TRBV3-1 (or the pseudogene TRBV3-2); no firm D call. The germline gives CDR1 LGHDT, CDR2 YNNKEL (reference sequence). V was shortened by 1 base and J by 2 bases, with 8 bases between the two germline ends. This CDR3 is 14 amino acids long. The CDR3 sequence is CASSQAYGNYGYTF. In DNA, the CDR3 is TGTGCCAGCAGCCAAGCATACGGGAACTATGGCTACACCTTC.

V gene TRBV28 combines with J gene TRBJ2-1, with D perhaps TRBD1 (5 bases). There are 13 residues in the CDR3. Germline V gene lookup returns CDR1 MDHEN and CDR2 SYDVKM. V gave up 5 bases and J gave up 3 bases, with 8 bases separating them. The CDR3 sequence: CASSQGIYNEQFF. As DNA, the CDR3 is TGTGCCAGCAGTCAGGGTATCTACAATGAGCAGTTCTTC.

This chain links TRBV6-2 or TRBV6-3 with TRBJ1-2; 7 bases are shared with TRBD1. Germline assignment: CDR1 MNHEY and CDR2 SVGEGT. The V gene end was trimmed by 2 bases and the J gene end by 4 bases; junction bases not matched to a gene: 4. This CDR3 has 14 amino acids. CDR3 in amino acids: CASSYRGLLYGYTF. In nucleotides, the CDR3 is TGTGCCAGCAGTTACAGGGGGCTCCTCTATGGCTACACCTTC.

This clone was detected once. The chain combines TRBV4-3 with TRBJ2-1, with 8 bases lining up with TRBD2. Germline V lookup: CDR1 LGHNA, CDR2 YSLEER. J was trimmed by 1 base and V by 3 bases; bases with no gene match: 5. The CDR3 is 16 residues long. The CDR3 bases are TGCGCCAGCAGCCAGACCCCGGGGGGGTCCTACAATGAGCAGTTCTTC. Amino acid sequence: CASSQTPGGSYNEQFF.

The chain recombines TRBV5-4 with TRBJ2-7, with TRBD1 matching 9 bases. Losses at the gene ends were 6 bases for V and 0 bases for J; bases not matched to a gene: 10. This CDR3 region has 16 residues. CDR1 is SGHNT and CDR2 is YYREEE in the germline V gene (reference sequence). The CDR3 nucleotides read TGTGCCAGCACGTCCGGACAGGGGCGGACCTCCTACGAGCAGTACTTC. This translates into CASTSGQGRTSYEQYF.

Remarks on this clone: One end of the junction fails to match germline, which may point to a read error. The genes are TRBV5-1 and TRBJ2-1, with 7 bases aligning to TRBD2. The CDR3 runs 14 residues. Germline V gives CDR1 SGHRS, CDR2 YFSETQ. CDR3 loop: CASRVGGPSDEQFF. The CDR3 coding sequence is TGTGCCAGCAGGGTGGGAGGGCCTTCCGATGAGCAGTTCTTC.

The J gene is TRBJ1-2, the V gene TRBV11-2; possible D gene TRBD1, 6 bases. Trimming pared 0 bases from V and 5 bases from J, leaving 7 bases between. The germline gives CDR1 SGHAT, CDR2 FQNNGV. The CDR3 consists of 13 residues. In DNA form, the CDR3 reads TGTGCCAGCAGCTTAGAGGGGGCATATGGCTACACCTTC. Its protein product is CASSLEGAYGYTF.

The chain is built from TRBV6-1 and TRBJ2-1; 8 bases agree with TRBD2. The CDR3 contains 16 residues. Germline V gene sequence: CDR1 MNHNS, CDR2 SASEGT. The V segment lost 4 bases and the J segment 4 bases; nucleotides outside the gene matches: 9. CDR3 in DNA: TGTGCCAGCAGTGTGGCGGGAGGACCTCCTTACAATGAGCAGTTCTTC. Amino acid sequence: CASSVAGGPPYNEQFF.

The V call is TRBV5-1, the J call TRBJ2-2; D is unresolved. V was cut by 0 bases and J by 4 bases, with 7 bases left in between. From germline, CDR1 is SGHRS and CDR2 YFSETQ. This CDR3 is 14 amino acids long. Here the CDR3 reads CASSLEATTGELFF. Here the CDR3 DNA reads TGCGCCAGCAGCTTGGAAGCAACCACCGGGGAGCTGTTTTTT.

The chain employs TRBV29-1 and TRBJ2-5, with D possibly being TRBD2 (7 bases). With 4 bases removed from V and 6 bases from J, the gap between germline ends came to 9 bases. CDR3 length: 11 residues. Germline values: CDR1 SQVTM, CDR2 ANQGSEA. CDR3 region: CSVVGGQTQYF. The CDR3 bases are TGCAGCGTTGTGGGGGGGCAGACCCAGTACTTC.

The chain links TRBV7-2 to TRBJ1-5; TRBD1 matches at 7 bases. Germline V gene data show CDR1 as SGHTA and CDR2 as FQGNSA. The CDR3 has 15 amino acids. The V segment lost 1 base and the J segment 6 bases; nucleotides outside the gene matches: 6. CDR3 region: CASSLGGTDRQPQHF. The CDR3 DNA is TGTGCCAGCAGCTTAGGGGGGACAGACCGTCAGCCCCAGCATTTT.

This clone was counted once. This chain joins TRBV6-9 and TRBJ2-1; tentatively, D is TRBD2 (6 bases). Trimming left V 8 bases short and J 0 bases short, with 17 bases between. CDR3 length equals 16 residues. CDR1 is MNHGY and CDR2 is SVAAGI in the germline V gene. The CDR3 DNA is TGTGCCAGCCCCAGGGTGGAGGGCCGCTCCTACAATGAGCAGTTCTTC. Translating it yields CASPRVEGRSYNEQFF.

The chain recombines TRBV28 with TRBJ1-5, with D perhaps matching TRBD1 (6 bases). V was cut by 2 bases and J by 2 bases, with 10 bases left in between. Germline V gives CDR1 MDHEN, CDR2 SYDVKM. The CDR3 has 15 residues. In DNA form, the CDR3 reads TGTGCCAGCAGTTTAAACAGGGCGGGCAATCAGCCCCAGCATTTT. Translating it yields CASSLNRAGNQPQHF.

This clone appeared once. V and J are TRBV4-2 and TRBJ2-1; D is ambiguous. Trimming left V 0 bases short and J 9 bases short, with 6 bases between. There are 12 residues in the CDR3. Germline V gene data show CDR1 as LGHNA and CDR2 as YNFKEQ. The CDR3 DNA reads as TGTGCCAGCAGCCAAGATACGGGTGAGCAGTTCTTC. Encoded protein: CASSQDTGEQFF.

V is TRBV29-1 and J is TRBJ2-3; D gene uncertain. The germline CDR1 and CDR2 sequences are SQVTM and ANQGSEA. The CDR3 runs 12 residues. V was shortened by 0 bases and J by 10 bases, with 11 bases between the two germline ends. The CDR3 is CSVEDARLAQYF. The CDR3, as DNA: TGCAGCGTTGAAGATGCGAGGCTAGCGCAGTATTTT.

The chain carries TRBV7-9 and TRBJ2-1; D might be TRBD2 (6 bases). Germline lookup yields CDR1 SEHNR and CDR2 FQNEAQ (reference sequence). The V and J ends lost 2 bases and 10 bases respectively, with 12 bases between them. The CDR3 has 13 amino acids. CDR3 sequence (DNA): TGTGCCAGCAGCTTATTAGGGCGGGAAGAGCAGTTCTTC. Amino acids: CASSLLGREEQFF.

The genes are TRBV12-5 and TRBJ2-1; 11 positions agree with TRBD2. The germline V gene has CDR1 LGHNT and CDR2 FRNRAP. V trimming: 6 bases; J trimming: 10 bases; junction bases outside the gene matches: 11. The CDR3 spans 15 residues. The CDR3 DNA reads TGTGCTAGTGGCCCTCGACTAGCGGGATCGGACGAGCAGTTCTTC. Translation: CASGPRLAGSDEQFF.